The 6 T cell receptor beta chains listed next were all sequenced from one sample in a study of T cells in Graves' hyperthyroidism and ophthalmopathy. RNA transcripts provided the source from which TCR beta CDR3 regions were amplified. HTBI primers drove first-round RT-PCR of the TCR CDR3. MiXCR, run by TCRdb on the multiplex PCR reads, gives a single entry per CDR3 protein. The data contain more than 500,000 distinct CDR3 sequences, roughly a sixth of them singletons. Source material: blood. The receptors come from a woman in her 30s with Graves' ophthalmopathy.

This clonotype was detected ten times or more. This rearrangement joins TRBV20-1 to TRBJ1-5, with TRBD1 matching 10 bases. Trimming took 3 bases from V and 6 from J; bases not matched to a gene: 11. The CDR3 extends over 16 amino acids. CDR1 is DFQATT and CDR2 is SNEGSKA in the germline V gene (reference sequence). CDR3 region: CSASPSRTGGVQPQHF. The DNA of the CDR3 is TGCAGTGCTAGTCCTTCAAGGACAGGGGGGGTTCAGCCCCAGCATTTT.

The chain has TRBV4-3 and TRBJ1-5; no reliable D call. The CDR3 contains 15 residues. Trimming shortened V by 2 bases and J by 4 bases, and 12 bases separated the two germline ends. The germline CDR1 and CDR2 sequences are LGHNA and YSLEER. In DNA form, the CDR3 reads TGCGCCAGCAGCCAATATAGGGCCGGTAATCAGCCCCAGCATTTT. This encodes CASSQYRAGNQPQHF.

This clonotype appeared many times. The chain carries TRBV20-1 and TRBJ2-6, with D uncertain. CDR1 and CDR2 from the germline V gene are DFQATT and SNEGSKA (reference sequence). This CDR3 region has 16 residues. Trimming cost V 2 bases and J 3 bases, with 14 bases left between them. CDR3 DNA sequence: TGCAGTGCTAGAACACCGGACGGGTTTGGGGCCAACGTCCTGACTTTC. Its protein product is CSARTPDGFGANVLTF.

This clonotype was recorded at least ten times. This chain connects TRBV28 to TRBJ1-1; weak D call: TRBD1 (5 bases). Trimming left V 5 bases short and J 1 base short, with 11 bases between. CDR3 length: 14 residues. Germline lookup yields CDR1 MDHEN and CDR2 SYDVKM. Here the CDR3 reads CASSVGAGNTEAFF. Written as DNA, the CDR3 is TGTGCCAGCAGTGTCGGGGCGGGGAACACTGAAGCTTTCTTT.

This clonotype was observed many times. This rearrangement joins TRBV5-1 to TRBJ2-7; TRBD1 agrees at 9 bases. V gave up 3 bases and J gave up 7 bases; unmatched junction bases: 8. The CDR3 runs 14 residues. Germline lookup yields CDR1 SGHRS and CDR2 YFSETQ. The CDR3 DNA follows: TGCGCCAGCAGCTCTCGGACAGGGGACGGGGAGCAGTACTTC. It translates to CASSSRTGDGEQYF.

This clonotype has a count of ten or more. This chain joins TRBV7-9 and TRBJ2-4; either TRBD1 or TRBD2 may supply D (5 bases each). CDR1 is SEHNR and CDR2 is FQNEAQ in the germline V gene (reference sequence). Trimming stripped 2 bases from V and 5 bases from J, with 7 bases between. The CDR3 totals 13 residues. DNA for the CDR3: TGTGCCAGCAGCTTACAGGGAGAAAACATTCAGTACTTC. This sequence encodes CASSLQGENIQYF.